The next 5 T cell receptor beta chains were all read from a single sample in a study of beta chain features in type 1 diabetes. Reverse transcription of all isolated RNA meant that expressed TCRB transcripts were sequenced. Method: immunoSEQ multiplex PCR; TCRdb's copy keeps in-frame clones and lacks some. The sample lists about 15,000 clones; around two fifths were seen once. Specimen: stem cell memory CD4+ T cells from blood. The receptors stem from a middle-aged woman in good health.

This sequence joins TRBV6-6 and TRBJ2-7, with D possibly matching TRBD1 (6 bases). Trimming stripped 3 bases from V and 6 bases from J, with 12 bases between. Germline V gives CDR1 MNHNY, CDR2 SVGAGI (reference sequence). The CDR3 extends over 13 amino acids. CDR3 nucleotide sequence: TGTGCCAGCAGTTATACAGGGCCTGGCGAGCAGTACTTC. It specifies CASSYTGPGEQYF.

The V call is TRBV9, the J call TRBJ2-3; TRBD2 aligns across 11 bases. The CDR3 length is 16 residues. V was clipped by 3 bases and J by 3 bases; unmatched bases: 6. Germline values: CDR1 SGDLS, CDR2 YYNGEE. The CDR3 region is CASSDPSGGLTDTQYF. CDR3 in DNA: TGTGCCAGCAGCGACCCTAGCGGGGGGTTGACAGATACGCAGTATTTT. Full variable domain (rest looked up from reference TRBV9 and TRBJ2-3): DSGVTQTPKHLITATGQRVTLRCSPRSGDLSVYWYQQSLDQGLQFLIQYYNGEERAKGNILERFSAQQFPDLHSELNLSSLELGDSALYFCASSDPSGGLTDTQYFGPGTRLTVL.

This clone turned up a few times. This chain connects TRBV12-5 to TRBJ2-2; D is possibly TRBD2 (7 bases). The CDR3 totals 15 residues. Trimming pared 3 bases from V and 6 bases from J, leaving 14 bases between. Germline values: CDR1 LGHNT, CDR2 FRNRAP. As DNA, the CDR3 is TGTGCTAGTGGTTTAGTGGGGGGGGCCCCCGGGGAGCTGTTTTTT. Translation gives CASGLVGGAPGELFF.

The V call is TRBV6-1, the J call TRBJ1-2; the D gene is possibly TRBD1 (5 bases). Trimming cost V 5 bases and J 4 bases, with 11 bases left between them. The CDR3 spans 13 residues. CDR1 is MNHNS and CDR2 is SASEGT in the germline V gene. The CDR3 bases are TGTGCCAGCAGTTTTGACAGACTCTATGGCTACACCTTC. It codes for CASSFDRLYGYTF.

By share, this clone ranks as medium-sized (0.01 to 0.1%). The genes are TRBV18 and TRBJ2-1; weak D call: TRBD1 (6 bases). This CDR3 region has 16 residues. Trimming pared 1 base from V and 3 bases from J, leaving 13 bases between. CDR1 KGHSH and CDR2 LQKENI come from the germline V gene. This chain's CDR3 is CASSPLHRENYNEQFF. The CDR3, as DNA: TGTGCCAGCTCACCACTCCACAGGGAGAACTACAATGAGCAGTTCTTC.